Presented here are 23 T cell receptor beta chains from one specimen sequenced in a study of human T cells and chemical hapten exposure. Time point of the sample: patch test 2, 6 weeks after DPC sensitization. Indicated treatment: therapeutic diphenylcyclopropenone sensitization with weekly scalp DPC. TCRdb passed the RACE reads through MiXCR, listing each CDR3 protein once. The sample shows about 140,000 distinct CDR3 sequences, approximately 12% of them seen only once. This material consisted of whole blood, taken in connection with sensitization to the hapten diphenylcyclopropenone (DPC). These receptors were collected from a woman in her forties or fifties with alopecia areata. Some clones in this sample may be carry-over from other donors' samples.

This clonotype appeared a few times. The rearrangement links TRBV24-1 to TRBJ2-3; 9 bases are shared with TRBD1. This CDR3 has 15 residues. Germline lookup yields CDR1 KGHDR and CDR2 SFDVKD. J was trimmed by 2 bases and V by 6 bases; bases with no gene match: 5. CDR3 protein: CATSHRDRATDTQYF. The DNA for the CDR3 is TGTGCCACCAGTCACCGGGACAGGGCCACAGATACGCAGTATTTT.

This clonotype was counted ten times or more. The V gene is TRBV20-1, the J gene TRBJ1-5, with 11 bases that match TRBD1. The germline gives CDR1 DFQATT, CDR2 SNEGSKA (reference sequence). CDR3 length: 14 residues. The V and J ends lost 5 bases and 4 bases, in that order; junction bases with no gene match: 4. The CDR3 here is CSAPRDRGNQPQHF. For the CDR3, the DNA is TGCAGTGCTCCAAGGGACAGGGGGAATCAGCCCCAGCATTTT.

This clonotype was counted only a few times. The CDR3 DNA follows: TGTGCCATCAGTGGGGACGTAGGGGCGGGAATCATCCGAGACGAGCAGTACTTC. The encoded protein is CAISGDVGAGIIRDEQYF. J is TRBJ2-7 and V is TRBV10-3, with D possibly matching TRBD2 (6 bases). In germline, CDR1 is ENHRY, CDR2 SYGVKD. This CDR3 has 18 residues. The V and J ends lost 4 bases and 5 bases respectively, with 27 bases between them.

The chain couples TRBV5-1 to TRBJ2-1; D is perhaps TRBD1 or TRBD2 (6 bases each). V gave up 4 bases and J gave up 10 bases, with 30 bases separating them. CDR1 and CDR2 (germline): SGHRS, YFSETQ. This CDR3 has 18 residues. CDR3 sequence: CASSPKLPGGGMVREQFF. In DNA form, the CDR3 reads TGCGCCAGCAGCCCGAAACTGCCTGGGGGCGGGATGGTTCGGGAGCAGTTCTTC. The full variable domain, its missing parts supplied by reference TRBV5-1 and TRBJ2-1, is KAGVTQTPRYLIKTRGQQVTLSCSPISGHRSVSWYQQTPGQGLQFLFEYFSETQRNKGNFPGRFSGRQFSNSRSEMNVSTLELGDSALYLCASSPKLPGGGMVREQFFGPGTRLTVL.

This clonotype was seen a few times. The genes are TRBV2 and TRBJ2-5, with 9 bases matching TRBD1. CDR3 length equals 15 residues. V lost 4 bases to trimming and J lost 5 bases; unmatched junction nucleotides: 8. Germline CDR1 is SNHLY and CDR2 is FYNNEI. The CDR3 reads CASSGRGDRAETQYF. In nucleotides, the CDR3 is TGTGCCAGCAGTGGAAGGGGGGACAGGGCCGAGACCCAGTACTTC.

The chain joins TRBV28 to TRBJ1-2; 7 bases match TRBD1. V was clipped by 6 bases and J by 14 bases; unmatched bases: 12. CDR1 and CDR2 from the germline V gene are MDHEN and SYDVKM. There are 12 residues in the CDR3. CDR3 in amino acids: CASSVRYRGWTF. The CDR3 region has the DNA TGTGCCAGCAGCGTTCGATACAGGGGATGGACCTTC.

This clonotype came up a few times. The chain's CDR3 is CASSSHGDRDTEAFF. The DNA for the CDR3 is TGTGCCAGCAGTTCCCACGGGGATCGGGACACTGAAGCTTTCTTT. V is TRBV27 and J is TRBJ1-1; no reliable D call. V was cut by 4 bases and J by 3 bases, with 15 bases left in between. Germline V lookup: CDR1 MNHEY, CDR2 SMNVEV (reference sequence). The CDR3 spans 15 residues.

Many counts were recorded for this clonotype. The chain employs TRBV10-2 and TRBJ2-5; D not resolved. This CDR3 has 14 amino acids. Trimming stripped 8 bases from V and 6 bases from J, with 19 bases between. Per germline, CDR1 WSHSY and CDR2 SAAADI. The CDR3 nucleotides are TGCGCCAGCTCTTCTGACTTGCTCAAGAAGACCCAGTACTTC. It codes for CASSSDLLKKTQYF.

This chain links TRBV20-1 with TRBJ2-1, with 11 bases matching TRBD2. Germline V gene lookup returns CDR1 DFQATT and CDR2 SNEGSKA (reference sequence). V lost 5 bases, J lost 4 bases, and 7 bases stayed unmatched. The CDR3 extends over 15 amino acids. As DNA, the CDR3 is TGCAGTGCTGAGGGGGGGACTAGCGGATACAATGAGCAGTTCTTC. This codes for CSAEGGTSGYNEQFF.

The chain uses TRBV29-1 and TRBJ2-3; D possibly uses TRBD1 or TRBD2 (6 bases each). V was trimmed by 7 bases and J by 3 bases, leaving 17 bases between them. This CDR3 has 14 residues. Germline loops: CDR1 SQVTM, CDR2 ANQGSEA. CDR3 residues: CSAPQGGATDTQYF. The CDR3 nucleotides are TGCAGCGCTCCACAGGGAGGAGCGACAGATACGCAGTATTTT.

The rearrangement joins TRBV29-1 to TRBJ2-5; possible D gene TRBD1, 6 bases. The CDR3 loop spans 10 amino acids. Trimming removed 6 bases at V and 8 bases at J, with 10 bases between. Per the germline V gene, CDR1 is SQVTM and CDR2 is ANQGSEA. Here the CDR3 DNA reads TGCAGCGTCAAACAGGGTACCCAGTACTTC. This encodes CSVKQGTQYF.

This chain's CDR3 is CAWAGQGTYEQYF. The CDR3 DNA is TGTGCCTGGGCCGGACAGGGCACCTACGAGCAGTACTTC. The chain joins TRBV30 to TRBJ2-7; 8 nucleotides agree with TRBD1. V gave up 5 bases and J gave up 2 bases; unmatched junction bases: 5. CDR3 size: 13 residues. The V gene's germline CDR1 is GTSNPN and CDR2 SVGIG (reference sequence). Drawing the rest from reference TRBV30 and TRBJ2-7, the complete variable domain is SQTIHQWPATLVQPVGSPLSLECTVEGTSNPNLYWYRQAAGRGLQLLFYSVGIGQISSEVPQNLSASRPQDRQFILSSKKLLLSDSGFYLCAWAGQGTYEQYFGPGTRLTVT.

This clonotype was counted at least ten times. The rearrangement joins TRBV12-3 or TRBV12-4 to TRBJ2-7; D is unresolved. CDR3 length equals 17 residues. V was shortened by 2 bases and J by 1 base, with 18 bases between the two germline ends. In nucleotides, the CDR3 is TGTGCCAGCAGTTTACGGCGGTCACCAACATTTTCCTACGAGCAGTACTTC. Its translation: CASSLRRSPTFSYEQYF.

The rearrangement links TRBV29-1 to TRBJ1-1; TRBD1 agrees at 9 bases. There are 14 residues in the CDR3. V shed 5 bases, J shed 3 bases, and the junction held 7 bases outside the gene matches. Germline CDR1 SQVTM, CDR2 ANQGSEA. The chain's CDR3 is CSVHGTGWDTEAFF. The CDR3 bases are TGCAGCGTTCATGGGACAGGGTGGGACACTGAAGCTTTCTTT.

The chain links TRBV4-3 to TRBJ2-3; D may match TRBD1 or TRBD2 (6 bases each). Germline lookup yields CDR1 LGHNA and CDR2 YSLEER. V shed 3 bases and J shed 0 bases, with 13 bases lying between them. The CDR3 totals 16 residues. This CDR3 is CASSQGGGWSTDTQYF. CDR3 in DNA: TGCGCCAGCAGCCAGGGGGGCGGGTGGAGCACAGATACGCAGTATTTT.

This clonotype was seen more than once but under ten times. V is TRBV6-4 and J is TRBJ2-1, with D hard to call. This CDR3 spans 14 amino acids. Looked up from germline, CDR1 is MRHNA and CDR2 is SNTAGT. With 4 bases removed from V and 3 bases from J, the gap between germline ends came to 10 bases. The CDR3 nucleotides read TGTGCCAGCAGTGTGGAAGCAGGCTACAATGAGCAGTTCTTC. Its translation is CASSVEAGYNEQFF.

The chain combines TRBV12-2 with TRBJ1-1; TRBD1 is the table's D call, not checked against the DNA. TRBV12-2 is a documented pseudogene. The CDR3 is made up of 17 amino acids. The CDR3 is CASRLARGESGTSEAFF. The CDR3 nucleotides read TGTGCAAGTCGCTTAGCGAGGGGGGAATCCGGGACATCTGAAGCTTTCTTT.

There are a few counts of this clonotype. The chain joins TRBV7-9 to TRBJ2-7; D is tentatively TRBD1 or TRBD2 (5 bases each). The CDR3 loop spans 16 amino acids. Germline V lookup: CDR1 SEHNR, CDR2 FQNEAQ (reference sequence). Between the trimmed V and J ends, which lost 5 bases and 1 base, there was a span of 18 bases. The CDR3 sequence: CASSPERGKGSYEQYF. DNA for the CDR3: TGTGCCAGCAGCCCGGAGAGGGGTAAAGGGTCCTACGAGCAGTACTTC.

The rearrangement links TRBV18 to TRBJ2-1; perhaps TRBD2 as D (6 bases). V lost 5 bases and J lost 5, with 13 bases in between. The germline V gene encodes CDR1 KGHSH and CDR2 LQKENI. This CDR3 spans 14 amino acids. CDR3 loop: CASSKLAQNNEQFF. Written as DNA, the CDR3 is TGTGCCAGCTCAAAGCTAGCGCAAAACAATGAGCAGTTCTTC.

This clonotype occurred a few times. V is TRBV4-1 and J is TRBJ2-1, with 11 bases identical to TRBD2. Germline V lookup: CDR1 MGHRA, CDR2 YSYEKL. The CDR3 extends over 15 amino acids. J lost 5 bases, V lost 1 base, and 1 base had no gene match. The CDR3 reads CASSQGLAGNNEQFF. DNA of the CDR3: TGCGCCAGCAGCCAAGGACTAGCGGGGAACAATGAGCAGTTCTTC.

This clonotype appeared many times. The chain uses TRBV20-1 and TRBJ1-5; 11 bases align to TRBD1. The CDR3 contains 16 residues. Germline V lookup: CDR1 DFQATT, CDR2 SNEGSKA (reference sequence). The trim removed 3 bases at V and 0 bases at J, leaving 4 bases unmatched. This CDR3 is CSARGQGVYSNQPQHF. The CDR3 DNA is TGCAGTGCTAGGGGACAGGGGGTTTATAGCAATCAGCCCCAGCATTTT.

This clonotype has a count of ten or more. V usage is TRBV12-3 or TRBV12-4 and J usage is TRBJ2-7; a possible D gene is TRBD1 (6 bases). CDR3 length: 13 amino acids. The V and J ends lost 5 bases and 2 bases respectively, with 10 bases between them. In DNA form, the CDR3 reads TGTGCCAGCAGTAAACGGGACACCTACGAGCAGTACTTC. Amino acids: CASSKRDTYEQYF.

The gene calls are TRBV6-6 and TRBJ2-3; D is undetermined. In germline, CDR1 is MNHNY, CDR2 SVGAGI (reference sequence). The V end was cut by 3 bases, the J end by 4 bases, with 5 bases between. The CDR3 is 12 amino acids. CDR3 sequence (DNA): TGTGCCAGCAGTTATTTTGCAGATACGCAGTATTTT. Amino acid sequence: CASSYFADTQYF.